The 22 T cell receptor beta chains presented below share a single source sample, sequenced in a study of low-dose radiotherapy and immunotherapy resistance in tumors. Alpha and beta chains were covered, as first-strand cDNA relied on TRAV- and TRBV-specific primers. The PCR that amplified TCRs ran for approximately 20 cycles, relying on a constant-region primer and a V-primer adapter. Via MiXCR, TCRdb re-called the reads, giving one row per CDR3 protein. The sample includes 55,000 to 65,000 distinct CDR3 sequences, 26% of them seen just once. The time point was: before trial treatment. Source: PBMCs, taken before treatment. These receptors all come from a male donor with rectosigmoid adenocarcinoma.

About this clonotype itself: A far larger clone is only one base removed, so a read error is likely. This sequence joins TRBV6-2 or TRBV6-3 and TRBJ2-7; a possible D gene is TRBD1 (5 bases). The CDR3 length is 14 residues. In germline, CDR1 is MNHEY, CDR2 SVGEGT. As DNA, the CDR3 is TGTGCCAGCGTCCTGGACATAGGCGGCAACGAGCAGTGCTTC. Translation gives CASVLDIGGNEQCF.

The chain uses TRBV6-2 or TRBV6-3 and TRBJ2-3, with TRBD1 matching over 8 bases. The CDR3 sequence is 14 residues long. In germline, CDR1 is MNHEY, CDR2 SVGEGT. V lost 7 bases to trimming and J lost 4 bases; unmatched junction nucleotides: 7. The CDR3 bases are TGTGCCAGCACCAATGGACAGGGCCCAGATACGCAGTATTTT. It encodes CASTNGQGPDTQYF.

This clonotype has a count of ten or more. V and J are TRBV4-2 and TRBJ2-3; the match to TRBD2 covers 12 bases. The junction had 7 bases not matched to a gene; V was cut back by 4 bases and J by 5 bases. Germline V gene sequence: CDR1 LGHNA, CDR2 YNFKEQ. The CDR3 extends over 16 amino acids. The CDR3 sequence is CASSRQLAGGGDTQYF. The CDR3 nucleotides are TGTGCCAGCAGCCGCCAACTAGCGGGAGGAGGAGATACGCAGTATTTT.

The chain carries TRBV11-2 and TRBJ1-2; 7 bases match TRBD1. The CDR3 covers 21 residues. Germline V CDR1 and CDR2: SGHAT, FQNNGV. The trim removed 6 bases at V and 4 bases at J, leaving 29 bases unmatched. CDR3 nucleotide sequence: TGTGCCAGCAGGTGGTCGGCCTCGATCCTCCAGGGGGATAGAGTTGGCTATGGCTACACCTTC. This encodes CASRWSASILQGDRVGYGYTF. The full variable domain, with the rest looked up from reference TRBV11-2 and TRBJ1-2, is EAGVAQSPRYKIIEKRQSVAFWCNPISGHATLYWYQQILGQGPKLLIQFQNNGVVDDSQLPKDRFSAERLKGVDSTLKIQPAKLEDSAVYLCASRWSASILQGDRVGYGYTFGSGTRLTVV.

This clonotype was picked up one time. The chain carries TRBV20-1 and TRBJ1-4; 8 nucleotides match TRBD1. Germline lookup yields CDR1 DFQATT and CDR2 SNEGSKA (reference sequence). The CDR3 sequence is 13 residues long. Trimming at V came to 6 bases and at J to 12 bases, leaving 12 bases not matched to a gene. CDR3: CSARDRRLGELFF. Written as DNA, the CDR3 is TGCAGTGCACGGGACAGGAGGCTCGGGGAACTGTTTTTT.

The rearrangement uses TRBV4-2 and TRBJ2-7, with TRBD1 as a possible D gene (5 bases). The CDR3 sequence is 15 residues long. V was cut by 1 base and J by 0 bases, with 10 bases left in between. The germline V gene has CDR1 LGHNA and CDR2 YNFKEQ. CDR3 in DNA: TGTGCCAGCAGCCAAGCAGGGATTAGCTCCTACGAGCAGTACTTC. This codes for CASSQAGISSYEQYF.

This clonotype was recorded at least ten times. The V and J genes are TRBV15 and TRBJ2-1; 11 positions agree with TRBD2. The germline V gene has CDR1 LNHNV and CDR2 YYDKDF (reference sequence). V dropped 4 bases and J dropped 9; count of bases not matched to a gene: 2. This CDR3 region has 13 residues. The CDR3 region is CATSKLAGVEQFF. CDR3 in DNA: TGTGCCACCAGCAAACTAGCGGGAGTTGAGCAGTTCTTC.

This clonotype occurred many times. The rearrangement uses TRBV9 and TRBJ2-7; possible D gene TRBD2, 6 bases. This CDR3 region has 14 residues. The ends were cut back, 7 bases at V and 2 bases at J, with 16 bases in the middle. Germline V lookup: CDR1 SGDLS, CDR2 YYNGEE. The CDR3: CASGPGTGTYEQYF. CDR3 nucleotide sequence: TGTGCCAGCGGACCCGGGACTGGAACCTACGAGCAGTACTTC.

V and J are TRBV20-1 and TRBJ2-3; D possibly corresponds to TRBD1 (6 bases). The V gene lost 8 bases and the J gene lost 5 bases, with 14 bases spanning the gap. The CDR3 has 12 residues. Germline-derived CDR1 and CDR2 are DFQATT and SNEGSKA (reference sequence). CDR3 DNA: TGCAGTCCCTACCGCAGGGGAGATACGCAGTATTTT. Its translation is CSPYRRGDTQYF.

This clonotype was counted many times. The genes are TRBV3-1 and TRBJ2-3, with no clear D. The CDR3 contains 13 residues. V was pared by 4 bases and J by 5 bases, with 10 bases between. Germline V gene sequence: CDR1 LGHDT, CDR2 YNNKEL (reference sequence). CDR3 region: CASSPNLGDTQYF. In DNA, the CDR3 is TGTGCCAGCAGCCCCAACCTGGGAGATACGCAGTATTTT.

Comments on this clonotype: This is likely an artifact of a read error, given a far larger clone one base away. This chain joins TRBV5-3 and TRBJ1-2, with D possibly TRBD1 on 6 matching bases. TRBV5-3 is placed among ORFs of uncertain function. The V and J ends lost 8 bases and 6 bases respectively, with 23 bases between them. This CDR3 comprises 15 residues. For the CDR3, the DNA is TGTGCCAGCAATTTCCGAACGGGGACATCGAATGGCTACACCTTC. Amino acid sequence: CASNFRTGTSNGYTF.

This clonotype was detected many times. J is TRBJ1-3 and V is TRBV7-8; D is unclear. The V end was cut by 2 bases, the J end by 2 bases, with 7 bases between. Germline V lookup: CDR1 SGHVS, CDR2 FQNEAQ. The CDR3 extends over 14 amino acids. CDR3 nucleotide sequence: TGTGCCAGCAGCTTAAGTGATACTGGAAACACCATATATTTT. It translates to CASSLSDTGNTIYF.

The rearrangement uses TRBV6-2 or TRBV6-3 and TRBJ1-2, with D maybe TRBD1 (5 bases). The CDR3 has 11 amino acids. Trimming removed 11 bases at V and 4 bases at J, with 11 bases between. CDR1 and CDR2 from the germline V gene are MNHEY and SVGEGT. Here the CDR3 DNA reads TGTGCCGGGGCTGGAGGCTATGGCTACACCTTC. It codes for CAGAGGYGYTF.

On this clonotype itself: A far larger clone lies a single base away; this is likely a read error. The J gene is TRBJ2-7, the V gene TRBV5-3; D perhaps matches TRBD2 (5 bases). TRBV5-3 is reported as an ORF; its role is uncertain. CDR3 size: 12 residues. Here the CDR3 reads CAVVRGSYEQHF. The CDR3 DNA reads TGTGCCGTGGTAAGAGGGTCCTACGAGCAGCACTTC.

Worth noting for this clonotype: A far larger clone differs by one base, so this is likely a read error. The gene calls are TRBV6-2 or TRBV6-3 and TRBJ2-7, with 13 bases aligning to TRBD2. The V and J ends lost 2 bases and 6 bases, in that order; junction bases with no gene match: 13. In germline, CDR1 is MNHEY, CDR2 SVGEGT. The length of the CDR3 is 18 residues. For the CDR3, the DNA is TGTGCCAGCAGTTACCGCCCACAGACTAGCGGGGGGTCGGGCGAGCAGTACTTC. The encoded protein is CASSYRPQTSGGSGEQYF.

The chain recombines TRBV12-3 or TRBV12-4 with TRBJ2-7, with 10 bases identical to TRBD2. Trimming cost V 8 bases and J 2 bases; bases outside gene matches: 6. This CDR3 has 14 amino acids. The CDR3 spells CASGLAGGTYEQYF. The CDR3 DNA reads TGTGCCAGCGGCTTAGCGGGAGGAACCTACGAGCAGTACTTC.

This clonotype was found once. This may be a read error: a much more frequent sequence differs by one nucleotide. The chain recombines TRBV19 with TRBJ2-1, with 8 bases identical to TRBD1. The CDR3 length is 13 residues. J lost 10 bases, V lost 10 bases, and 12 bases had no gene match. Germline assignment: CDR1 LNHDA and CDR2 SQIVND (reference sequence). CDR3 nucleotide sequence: TGTGCCACCACGGACAGGGTATCCTACGAGCAGTTCTTC. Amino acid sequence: CATTDRVSYEQFF.

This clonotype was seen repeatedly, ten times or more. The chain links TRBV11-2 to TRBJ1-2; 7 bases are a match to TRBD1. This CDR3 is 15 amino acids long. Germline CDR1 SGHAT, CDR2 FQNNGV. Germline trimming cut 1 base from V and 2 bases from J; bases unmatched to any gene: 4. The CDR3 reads CASSLVATGNYGYTF. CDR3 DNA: TGTGCCAGCAGCTTAGTGGCGACAGGGAACTATGGCTACACCTTC.

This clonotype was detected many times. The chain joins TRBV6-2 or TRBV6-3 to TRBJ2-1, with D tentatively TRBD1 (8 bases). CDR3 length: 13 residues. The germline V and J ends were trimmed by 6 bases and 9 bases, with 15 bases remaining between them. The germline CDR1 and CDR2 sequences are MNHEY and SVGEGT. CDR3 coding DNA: TGTGCCAGCAGGAAGACAGGGGAGGGTGAGCAGTTCTTC. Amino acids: CASRKTGEGEQFF.

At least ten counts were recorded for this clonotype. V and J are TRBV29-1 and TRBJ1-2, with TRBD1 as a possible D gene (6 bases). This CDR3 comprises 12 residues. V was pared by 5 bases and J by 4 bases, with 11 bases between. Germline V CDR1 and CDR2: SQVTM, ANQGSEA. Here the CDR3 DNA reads TGCAGCGTTAGGACAGCCACCTATGGCTACACCTTC. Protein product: CSVRTATYGYTF.

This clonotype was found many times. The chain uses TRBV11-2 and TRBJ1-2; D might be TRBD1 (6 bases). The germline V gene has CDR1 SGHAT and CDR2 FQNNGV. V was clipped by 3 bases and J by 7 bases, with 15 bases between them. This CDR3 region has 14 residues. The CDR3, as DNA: TGTGCCAGCAGCTTGGCCAGGGGAGCGTCTGGCTACACCTTC. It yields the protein CASSLARGASGYTF.

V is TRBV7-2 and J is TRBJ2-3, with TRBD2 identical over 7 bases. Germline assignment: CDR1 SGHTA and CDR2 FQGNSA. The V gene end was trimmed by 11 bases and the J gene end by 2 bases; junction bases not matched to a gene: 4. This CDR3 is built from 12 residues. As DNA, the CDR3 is TGTGCCTCGCGACTAGCCACAGATACGCAGTATTTT. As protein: CASRLATDTQYF. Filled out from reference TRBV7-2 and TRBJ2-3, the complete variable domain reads GAGVSQSPSNKVTEKGKDVELRCDPISGHTALYWYRQSLGQGLEFLIYFQGNSAPDKSGLPSDRFSAERTGGSVSTLTIQRTQQEDSAVYLCASRLATDTQYFGPGTRLTVL.